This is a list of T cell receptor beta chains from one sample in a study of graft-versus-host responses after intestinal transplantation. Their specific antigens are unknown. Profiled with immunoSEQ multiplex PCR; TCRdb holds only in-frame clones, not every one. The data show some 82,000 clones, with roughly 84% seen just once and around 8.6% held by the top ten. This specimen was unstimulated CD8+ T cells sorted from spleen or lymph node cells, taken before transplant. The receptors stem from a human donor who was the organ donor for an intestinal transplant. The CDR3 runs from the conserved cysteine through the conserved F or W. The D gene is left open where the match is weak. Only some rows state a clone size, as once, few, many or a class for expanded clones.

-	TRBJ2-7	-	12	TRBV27	CASSPGTVEQYF	TGTGCCAGCAGTCCTGGTACAGTCGAGCAGTACTTC
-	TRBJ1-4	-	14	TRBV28	CASSLSRLNEKLFF	TGTGCCAGCAGTTTGAGCAGGCTGAATGAAAAACTGTTTTTT
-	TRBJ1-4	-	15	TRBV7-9	CASSPPLVIGEKLFF	TGTGCCAGCAGCCCTCCGTTAGTAATCGGGGAAAAACTGTTTTTT
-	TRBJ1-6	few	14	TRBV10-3	CAISEFGGDSPLHF	TGTGCCATCAGTGAGTTTGGGGGAGATTCACCCCTCCACTTT
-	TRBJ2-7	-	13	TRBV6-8	CASIRGNQDEQYF	TGTGCCAGCATCCGGGGGAATCAGGACGAGCAGTACTTC
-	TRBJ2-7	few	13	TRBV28	CASRSPGYHEQYF	TGTGCCAGCAGGTCTCCAGGGTACCACGAGCAGTACTTC
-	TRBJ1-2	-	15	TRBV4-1	CASSQGSRDLYGYTF	TGCGCCAGCAGCCAAGGTTCTAGGGACCTCTATGGCTACACCTTC
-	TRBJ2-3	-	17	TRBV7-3	CASSLKGGTASTDTQYF	TGTGCCAGCAGCTTAAAAGGGGGGACAGCTAGCACAGATACGCAGTATTTT
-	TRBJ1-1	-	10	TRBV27	CASGGPEAFF	TGTGCCAGCGGGGGTCCTGAAGCTTTCTTT
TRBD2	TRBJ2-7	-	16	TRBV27	CASSPSSAGGSYEQYF	TGTGCCAGCAGTCCCTCATCGGCGGGGGGGTCCTACGAGCAGTACTTC
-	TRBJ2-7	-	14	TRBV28	CASRWAGVTYEQYF	TGTGCCAGCAGGTGGGCAGGAGTAACCTACGAGCAGTACTTC
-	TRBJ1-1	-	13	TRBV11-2	CASTNRVPEGAFF	TGTGCCAGCACCAATCGGGTTCCTGAAGGAGCTTTCTTT
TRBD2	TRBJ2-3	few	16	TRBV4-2	CASSQGTSGGADTQYF	TGTGCCAGCAGCCAAGGGACTAGCGGGGGGGCAGATACGCAGTATTTT
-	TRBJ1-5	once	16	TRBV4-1	CASSQGFGTSNQPQHF	TGCGCCAGCAGCCAAGGATTTGGCACGTCCAATCAGCCCCAGCATTTT
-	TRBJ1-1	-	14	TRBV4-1	CASSQVGHWVEAFF	TGCGCCAGCAGCCAAGTGGGACACTGGGTTGAAGCTTTCTTT
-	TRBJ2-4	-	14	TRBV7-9	CASSPGPSKNIQYF	TGTGCCAGCAGCCCCGGGCCCAGCAAAAACATTCAGTACTTC
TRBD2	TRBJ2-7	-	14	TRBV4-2	CASSHEGLSYEQYF	TGTGCCAGCAGCCACGAGGGACTAAGTTACGAGCAGTACTTC
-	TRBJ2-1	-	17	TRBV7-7	CASSLGGLHDVDNEQFF	TGTGCCAGCAGCTTGGGCGGACTCCACGACGTAGACAATGAGCAGTTCTTC
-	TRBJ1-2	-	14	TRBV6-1	CASRQNTGFGGYTF	TGTGCCAGCAGGCAAAATACAGGTTTTGGAGGCTACACCTTC
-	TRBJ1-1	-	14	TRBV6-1	CASSEAWAEGEAFF	TGTGCCAGCAGTGAAGCATGGGCCGAGGGTGAAGCTTTCTTT
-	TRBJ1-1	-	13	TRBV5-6	CASSSQGPTEAFF	TGTGCCAGCAGCTCACAGGGACCTACGGAAGCTTTCTTT
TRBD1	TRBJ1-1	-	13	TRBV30	CAWDRGSGTEAFF	TGTGCCTGGGACAGGGGATCGGGCACTGAAGCTTTCTTT
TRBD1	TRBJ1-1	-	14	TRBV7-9	CASSLVTGYTEAFF	TGTGCCAGCAGCTTGGTGACAGGGTACACTGAAGCTTTCTTT
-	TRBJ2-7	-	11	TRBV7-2	CASSPSFEQYF	TGTGCCAGCAGCCCGTCGTTCGAGCAGTACTTC
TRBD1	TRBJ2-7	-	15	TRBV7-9	CASSHRDRSSYEQYF	TGTGCCAGCAGCCACCGGGACAGGTCTTCCTACGAGCAGTACTTC
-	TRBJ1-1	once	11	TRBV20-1	CSARGVTEAFF	TGCAGTGCTAGAGGGGTGACTGAAGCTTTCTTT
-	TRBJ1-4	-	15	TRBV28	CASSLGRLLNEKLFF	TGTGCCAGCAGTCTCGGACGGCTCCTTAATGAAAAACTGTTTTTT
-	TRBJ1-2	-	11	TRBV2	CASPNGAGYTF	TGTGCCAGTCCCAACGGGGCTGGCTACACCTTC